This T cell receptor (beta chain) was captured by sequencing in a study of blood T cell repertoires in COVID-19. Background on the study: Material from acute and convalescent COVID-19 was sourced from the United States, Italy and Spain.

The data were produced by immunoSEQ multiplex PCR, yet TCRdb's version contains in-frame clones alone and is incomplete. The sample records fewer than 450,000 clones, more than 70% being singletons. In Seattle, patients joined the study during active infection and were tracked longitudinally. The CDR3 is 18 amino acids. Germline CDR1 is SGDLS and CDR2 is YYNGEE. V was pared by 7 bases and J by 7 bases, with 22 bases of the junction left unmatched. The rearrangement joins TRBV9 to TRBJ1-3; 8 bases agree with TRBD1. Sequencing used peripheral blood. This clonotype was obtained from a woman in her forties or fifties with COVID-19, enrolled during active disease. The CDR3 sequence is CASGGGTGQSGDRNTIYF. DNA for the CDR3: TGTGCCAGCGGTGGGGGGACAGGACAATCCGGAGATCGGAACACCATATATTTT. The whole variable domain, filled in from reference TRBV9 and TRBJ1-3, reads DSGVTQTPKHLITATGQRVTLRCSPRSGDLSVYWYQQSLDQGLQFLIQYYNGEERAKGNILERFSAQQFPDLHSELNLSSLELGDSALYFCASGGGTGQSGDRNTIYFGEGSWLTVV.